These 29 T cell receptor beta chains came from one sample sequenced in a study of cytomegalovirus exposure and HLA in healthy donors. PCR employed 60 Vbeta and 13 Jbeta primers. The data were produced by immunoSEQ multiplex PCR, yet TCRdb's version contains in-frame clones alone and is incomplete. The sample lists about 160,000 clones, approximately 90% occurring once. The sequencing sample was made of PBMCs. The receptors stem from a woman aged 25 to 45 in good health and CMV-seronegative.

The chain joins TRBV5-6 to TRBJ2-3, with a tentative D call TRBD1 (6 bases). CDR1 SGHDT and CDR2 YYEEEE come from the germline V gene. This CDR3 has 16 residues. V was pared by 3 bases and J by 3 bases, with 17 bases between. As DNA, the CDR3 is TGTGCCAGCAGCTATTGGCAGGGGCAGGGTACAGATACGCAGTATTTT. It specifies CASSYWQGQGTDTQYF.

The gene calls are TRBV23-1 and TRBJ1-5; D perhaps matches TRBD1 (6 bases). TRBV23-1 is given ORF status, its function remaining uncertain. The CDR3 length is 15 residues. With 4 bases removed from V and 11 bases from J, the gap between germline ends came to 21 bases. The CDR3, as DNA: TGCGCCAGCAGTCCTGCTGACAGGCCCAGCGGGGCCCAGCATTTT. It specifies CASSPADRPSGAQHF.

The chain carries TRBV19 and TRBJ1-3; D perhaps matches TRBD1 (5 bases). CDR1 is LNHDA and CDR2 is SQIVND in the germline V gene (reference sequence). This CDR3 contains 16 residues. Trimming removed 5 bases from V and 2 bases from J, with 16 bases in between. The CDR3 spells CASSWGGLPPGNTIYF. DNA for the CDR3: TGTGCCAGTAGTTGGGGCGGACTACCTCCTGGAAACACCATATATTTT.

This chain links TRBV28 with TRBJ2-1; 11 bases match TRBD2. Trimming took 6 bases from V and 5 from J; bases not matched to a gene: 6. CDR3 size: 15 residues. Germline assignment: CDR1 MDHEN and CDR2 SYDVKM. The CDR3 here is CASSLSGRADNEQFF. The CDR3 DNA follows: TGTGCCAGCAGCCTTAGCGGGAGGGCCGACAATGAGCAGTTCTTC.

V is TRBV13 and J is TRBJ2-1, with 8 bases lining up with TRBD2. Looked up from germline, CDR1 is PRHDT and CDR2 is FYEKMQ (reference sequence). This CDR3 region has 15 residues. V lost 4 bases to trimming and J lost 7 bases; unmatched junction nucleotides: 9. CDR3: CASSWTGTRANEQFF. CDR3 coding DNA: TGTGCCAGCAGCTGGACCGGGACTAGGGCGAATGAGCAGTTCTTC.

The chain carries TRBV27 and TRBJ2-1, with 7 nucleotides matching TRBD1. This CDR3 comprises 19 residues. The V gene end was trimmed by 6 bases and the J gene end by 0 bases; junction bases not matched to a gene: 17. Germline V CDR1 and CDR2: MNHEY, SMNVEV (reference sequence). Written as DNA, the CDR3 is TGTGCCAGCAGGTCCCCGGGACAGTCCAAGTTAAGCTCCTACAATGAGCAGTTCTTC. Translated, it gives CASRSPGQSKLSSYNEQFF.

The chain joins TRBV19 to TRBJ2-1; the D is unclear. The CDR3 loop spans 12 amino acids. V lost 5 bases and J 3 bases, leaving 5 bases between the germline ends. CDR1 and CDR2 (germline): LNHDA, SQIVND (reference sequence). CDR3 in DNA: TGTGCCAGTAGTGGCGGCTACAATGAGCAGTTCTTC. Translation gives CASSGGYNEQFF.

This rearrangement joins TRBV19 to TRBJ2-7, with 10 bases lining up with TRBD1. CDR3 size: 15 residues. With V trimmed by 10 bases and J by 1 base, 10 bases remained unmatched. Germline CDR1 is LNHDA and CDR2 is SQIVND (reference sequence). This CDR3 is CATSPGQGTSYEQYF. CDR3 DNA sequence: TGTGCCACCTCGCCGGGACAGGGGACTTCCTACGAGCAGTACTTC.

This chain links TRBV28 with TRBJ1-2; possibly TRBD1 for D (6 bases). With 5 bases removed from V and 4 bases from J, the gap between germline ends came to 8 bases. CDR3 length: 12 residues. Looked up from germline, CDR1 is MDHEN and CDR2 is SYDVKM. The CDR3 reads CASSRDTYGYTF. Written as DNA, the CDR3 is TGTGCCAGCAGTAGGGACACCTATGGCTACACCTTC.

This chain connects TRBV6-4 to TRBJ1-1; unclear D gene. CDR1 and CDR2 (germline): MRHNA, SNTAGT. The CDR3 contains 14 residues. Between the trimmed V and J ends, which lost 6 bases and 1 base, there was a span of 12 bases. The CDR3 region is CASRQSGRNTEAFF. CDR3 DNA sequence: TGTGCCAGCAGGCAATCAGGCCGGAACACTGAAGCTTTCTTT.

V gene TRBV6-1 combines with J gene TRBJ2-4, with 11 bases fitting TRBD2. From germline, CDR1 is MNHNS and CDR2 SASEGT. With V trimmed by 1 base and J by 6 bases, 8 bases remained unmatched. The CDR3 has 17 amino acids. The CDR3, as DNA: TGTGCCAGCAGTGAAGGGGTTCTAGCGGGGGGCACAAACATTCAGTACTTC. Its protein product is CASSEGVLAGGTNIQYF.

The chain couples TRBV28 to TRBJ2-7, with 9 bases identical to TRBD1. V lost 5 bases to trimming and J lost 3 bases; unmatched junction nucleotides: 8. Germline CDR1 and CDR2: MDHEN and SYDVKM. This CDR3 is built from 15 residues. The CDR3, as DNA: TGTGCCAGCAGTGCAACCGGGACAGGGATCTACGAGCAGTACTTC. Encoded protein: CASSATGTGIYEQYF.

V gene TRBV27 combines with J gene TRBJ1-1, with 7 bases lining up with TRBD1. This CDR3 is 14 amino acids long. V lost 0 bases and J lost 5; bases outside the gene matches: 3. The V gene's germline CDR1 is MNHEY and CDR2 SMNVEV (reference sequence). The CDR3 loop is CASSLSGGSTEAFF. The CDR3 nucleotides are TGTGCCAGCAGTTTATCAGGGGGCTCAACTGAAGCTTTCTTT.

The chain has TRBV4-1 and TRBJ2-3, with TRBD2 identical over 8 bases. The CDR3 runs to 17 residues. Germline lookup yields CDR1 MGHRA and CDR2 YSYEKL. Trimming removed 2 bases from V and 3 bases from J; junction bases left unmatched: 10. Here the CDR3 reads CASSQFPAGVITDTQYF. CDR3 bases: TGCGCCAGCAGCCAATTCCCAGCGGGAGTGATAACAGATACGCAGTATTTT.

In its sample, this clone was seen a few times. V gene TRBV11-2 combines with J gene TRBJ2-1; the match to TRBD2 covers 13 bases. This CDR3 is built from 15 residues. Germline trimming cut 5 bases from V and 7 bases from J; bases unmatched to any gene: 5. Per the germline V gene, CDR1 is SGHAT and CDR2 is FQNNGV. CDR3 coding DNA: TGTGCCAGCAGCCCCGGACTAGCGGGGGTTAATGAGCAGTTCTTC. This codes for CASSPGLAGVNEQFF. Full variable domain (missing parts from reference TRBV11-2 and TRBJ2-1): EAGVAQSPRYKIIEKRQSVAFWCNPISGHATLYWYQQILGQGPKLLIQFQNNGVVDDSQLPKDRFSAERLKGVDSTLKIQPAKLEDSAVYLCASSPGLAGVNEQFFGPGTRLTVL.

V is TRBV4-3 and J is TRBJ2-2, with D perhaps matching TRBD1 (5 bases). CDR1 and CDR2 (germline): LGHNA, YSLEER. The ends were cut back, 0 bases at V and 0 bases at J, with 14 bases in the middle. This CDR3 is 18 amino acids long. The CDR3 protein is CASSQDHRQSANTGELFF. The DNA for the CDR3 is TGCGCCAGCAGCCAAGATCACCGACAGAGCGCGAACACCGGGGAGCTGTTTTTT.

V is TRBV2 and J is TRBJ2-1; TRBD2 aligns across 7 bases. The CDR3 is made up of 16 amino acids. CDR1 is SNHLY and CDR2 is FYNNEI in the germline V gene. V dropped 6 bases and J dropped 4; count of bases not matched to a gene: 12. The CDR3 nucleotides are TGTGCCAGCAGCACACCTAGCGGAACGATTTACAATGAGCAGTTCTTC. Protein: CASSTPSGTIYNEQFF.

The chain employs TRBV4-3 and TRBJ1-2, with 10 bases matching TRBD1. V lost 4 bases to trimming and J lost 5 bases; unmatched junction nucleotides: 10. Germline V lookup: CDR1 LGHNA, CDR2 YSLEER. The CDR3 has 16 residues. In nucleotides, the CDR3 is TGCGCCAGCAGCCCACGAACGGACAGGGGGACGTATGGCTACACCTTC. Amino acid sequence: CASSPRTDRGTYGYTF.

The genes are TRBV19 and TRBJ2-3; tentative D call: TRBD2 (5 bases). CDR1 is LNHDA and CDR2 is SQIVND in the germline V gene (reference sequence). The length of the CDR3 is 15 residues. Trimming removed 1 base from V and 2 bases from J, with 10 bases in between. The DNA of the CDR3 is TGTGCCAGTAGTATAGGACTGCGGGCCACAGATACGCAGTATTTT. It encodes CASSIGLRATDTQYF. Combining the CDR3 with reference TRBV19 and TRBJ2-3 gives the whole variable domain DGGITQSPKYLFRKEGQNVTLSCEQNLNHDAMYWYRQDPGQGLRLIYYSQIVNDFQKGDIAEGYSVSREKKESFPLTVTSAQKNPTAFYLCASSIGLRATDTQYFGPGTRLTVL.

The rearrangement joins TRBV9 to TRBJ2-5; the match to TRBD1 covers 11 bases. TRBJ2-7 explains the end of the DNA better; the J call may be wrong. This CDR3 contains 15 residues. Germline CDR1 and CDR2: SGDLS and YYNGEE. CDR3 amino acids: CASSTGQGAVYEQYF. CDR3 bases: TGTGCCAGCAGCACCGGACAGGGGGCGGTCTACGAGCAGTACTTC.

The V gene is TRBV29-1, the J gene TRBJ1-2; 10 bases map to TRBD1. This CDR3 has 14 residues. The J segment lost 7 bases and the V segment lost 2 bases, leaving 7 bases of the junction unmatched. Germline CDR1 and CDR2: SQVTM and ANQGSEA. This CDR3 is CSVEPGTGVSGYTF. In nucleotides, the CDR3 is TGCAGCGTTGAACCAGGGACAGGGGTTTCTGGCTACACCTTC.

V is TRBV5-6 and J is TRBJ2-1; perhaps TRBD1 as D (6 bases). V lost 4 bases, J lost 8 bases, and 13 bases lay in between. Germline V lookup: CDR1 SGHDT, CDR2 YYEEEE. CDR3 length: 13 amino acids. The DNA of the CDR3 is TGTGCCAGCAGCCCAACAGGGTACGATGAGCAGTTCTTC. It yields the protein CASSPTGYDEQFF. Filled out from reference TRBV5-6 and TRBJ2-1, the complete variable domain reads DAGVTQSPTHLIKTRGQQVTLRCSPKSGHDTVSWYQQALGQGPQFIFQYYEEEERQRGNFPDRFSGHQFPNYSSELNVNALLLGDSALYLCASSPTGYDEQFFGPGTRLTVL.

This clone was seen more than once but under ten times. This chain joins TRBV7-9 and TRBJ1-5, with no clear D. Trimming left V 2 bases short and J 6 bases short, with 8 bases between. Per germline, CDR1 SEHNR and CDR2 FQNEAQ (reference sequence). This CDR3 has 13 residues. For the CDR3, the DNA is TGTGCCAGCAGCTTAATCGCCGGTCAGCCCCAGCATTTT. Its protein is CASSLIAGQPQHF. Looking up the rest from reference TRBV7-9 and TRBJ1-5 gives the full variable domain: DTGVSQNPRHKITKRGQNVTFRCDPISEHNRLYWYRQTLGQGPEFLTYFQNEAQLEKSRLLSDRFSAERPKGSFSTLEIQRTEQGDSAMYLCASSLIAGQPQHFGDGTRLSIL.

V and J are TRBV6-5 and TRBJ2-1, with 9 bases that match TRBD2. The CDR3 length is 14 residues. Germline V CDR1 and CDR2: MNHEY, SVGAGI. Losses at the gene ends were 10 bases for V and 7 bases for J; bases not matched to a gene: 11. The CDR3 is CATFRRGGGNEQFF. CDR3 DNA: TGTGCCACCTTCAGGCGGGGGGGCGGGAATGAGCAGTTCTTC.

The J gene is TRBJ1-3, the V gene TRBV28; D is perhaps TRBD1 (5 bases). This CDR3 has 17 residues. The germline gives CDR1 MDHEN, CDR2 SYDVKM. The V end lost 10 bases, the J end lost 2 bases, and 24 bases lay between the germline ends. The CDR3 DNA is TGTGCCACCCCAATCGGGGGGAAACTGTGCACTGGAAACACCATATATTTT. Its translation: CATPIGGKLCTGNTIYF.

The rearrangement joins TRBV28 to TRBJ2-1; 9 nucleotides agree with TRBD2. Looked up from germline, CDR1 is MDHEN and CDR2 is SYDVKM. J was trimmed by 0 bases and V by 5 bases; bases with no gene match: 8. The CDR3 loop spans 17 amino acids. In DNA form, the CDR3 reads TGTGCCAGCAGTCTTTCCCTAGCGGGACTCTCCTACAATGAGCAGTTCTTC. Translating gives CASSLSLAGLSYNEQFF.

The chain combines TRBV9 with TRBJ2-5, with 11 bases fitting TRBD2. The CDR3 is 16 residues long. Germline CDR1 and CDR2: SGDLS and YYNGEE. V shed 5 bases and J 2 bases; nucleotides not matched to a gene: 8. CDR3 in amino acids: CASSPGPSGRQETQYF. The DNA of the CDR3 is TGTGCCAGCAGTCCAGGCCCTAGCGGGAGGCAAGAGACCCAGTACTTC.

CDR3 loop: CAISELQGNGYTF. The CDR3, as DNA: TGTGCCATCAGTGAGCTGCAGGGGAATGGCTACACCTTC. V and J are TRBV10-3 and TRBJ1-2, with a possible D match to TRBD1 (6 bases). The CDR3 is 13 residues long. From germline, CDR1 is ENHRY and CDR2 SYGVKD. Trimming cost V 2 bases and J 6 bases, with 10 bases left between them.

This sequence joins TRBV6-5 and TRBJ1-1, with D hard to call. The CDR3 loop spans 13 amino acids. The V gene's germline CDR1 is MNHEY and CDR2 SVGAGI. Trimming left V 5 bases short and J 3 bases short, with 10 bases between. The CDR3: CASSLQMHTEAFF. The CDR3 bases are TGTGCCAGCAGTCTCCAGATGCACACTGAAGCTTTCTTT.